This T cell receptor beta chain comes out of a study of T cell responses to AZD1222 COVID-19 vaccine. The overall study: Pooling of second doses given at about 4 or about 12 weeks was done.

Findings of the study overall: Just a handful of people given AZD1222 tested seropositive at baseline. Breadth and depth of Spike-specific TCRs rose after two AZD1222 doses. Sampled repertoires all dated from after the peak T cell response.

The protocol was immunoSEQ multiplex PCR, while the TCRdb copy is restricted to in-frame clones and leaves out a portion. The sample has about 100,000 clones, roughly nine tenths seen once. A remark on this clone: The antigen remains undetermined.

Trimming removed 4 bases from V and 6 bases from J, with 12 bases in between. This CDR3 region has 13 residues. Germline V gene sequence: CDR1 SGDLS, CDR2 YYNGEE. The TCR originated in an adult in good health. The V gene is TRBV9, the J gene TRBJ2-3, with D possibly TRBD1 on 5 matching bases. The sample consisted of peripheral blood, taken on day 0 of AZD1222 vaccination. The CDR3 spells CASSLTPGDTQYF. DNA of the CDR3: TGTGCCAGCAGCCTCACTCCAGGGGATACGCAGTATTTT.